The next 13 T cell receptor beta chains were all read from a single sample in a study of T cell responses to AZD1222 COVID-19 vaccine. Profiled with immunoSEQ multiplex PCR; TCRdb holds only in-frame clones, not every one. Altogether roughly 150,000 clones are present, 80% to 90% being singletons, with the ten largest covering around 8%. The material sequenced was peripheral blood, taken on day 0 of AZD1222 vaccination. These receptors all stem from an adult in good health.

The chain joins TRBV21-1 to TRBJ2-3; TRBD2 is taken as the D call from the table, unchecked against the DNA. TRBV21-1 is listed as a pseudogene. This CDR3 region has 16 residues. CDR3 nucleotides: TGTGCCAGCAGCAAGGGTAGCGGGAGGTCCACAGATACGCAGTATTTT. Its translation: CASSKGSGRSTDTQYF.

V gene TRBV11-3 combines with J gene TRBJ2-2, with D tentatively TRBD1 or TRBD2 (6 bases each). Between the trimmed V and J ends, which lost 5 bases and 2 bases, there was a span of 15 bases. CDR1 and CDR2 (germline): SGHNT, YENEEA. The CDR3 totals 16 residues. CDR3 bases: TGTGCCAGCAGCACCGGAGGGGGTAGAAACACCGGGGAGCTGTTTTTT. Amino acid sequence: CASSTGGGRNTGELFF. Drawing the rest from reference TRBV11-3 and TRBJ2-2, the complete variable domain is EAGVVQSPRYKIIEKKQPVAFWCNPISGHNTLYWYLQNLGQGPELLIRYENEEAVDDSQLPKDRFSAERLKGVDSTLKIQPAELGDSAVYLCASSTGGGRNTGELFFGEGSRLTVL.

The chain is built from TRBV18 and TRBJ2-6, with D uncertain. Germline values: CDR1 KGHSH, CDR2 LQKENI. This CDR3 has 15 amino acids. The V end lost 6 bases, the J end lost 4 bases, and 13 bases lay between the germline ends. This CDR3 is CASSFTSLGANVLTF. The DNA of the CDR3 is TGTGCCAGCTCCTTTACAAGCTTAGGGGCCAACGTCCTGACTTTC.

As DNA, the CDR3 is TGTGCCAGCTCACCTCGTCGAGGATTAGAGACCCAGTACTTC. It encodes CASSPRRGLETQYF. The rearrangement joins TRBV18 to TRBJ2-5; D gene uncertain. V dropped 3 bases and J dropped 4 bases, with 12 bases sitting between them. The CDR3 is 14 amino acids. Germline V gene sequence: CDR1 KGHSH, CDR2 LQKENI.

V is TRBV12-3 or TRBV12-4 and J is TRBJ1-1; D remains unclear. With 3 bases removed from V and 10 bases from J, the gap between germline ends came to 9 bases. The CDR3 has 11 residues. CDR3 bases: TGTGCCAGCAGTTTTAAGGGCACAGCTTTCTTT. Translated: CASSFKGTAFF.

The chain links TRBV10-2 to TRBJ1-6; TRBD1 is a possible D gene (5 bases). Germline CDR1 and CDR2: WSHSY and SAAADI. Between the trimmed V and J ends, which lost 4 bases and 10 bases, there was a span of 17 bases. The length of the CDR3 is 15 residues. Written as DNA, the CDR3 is TGCGCCAGCAGTGGAGCAAGGCAGGGCGGGTCACCCCTCCACTTT. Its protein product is CASSGARQGGSPLHF.

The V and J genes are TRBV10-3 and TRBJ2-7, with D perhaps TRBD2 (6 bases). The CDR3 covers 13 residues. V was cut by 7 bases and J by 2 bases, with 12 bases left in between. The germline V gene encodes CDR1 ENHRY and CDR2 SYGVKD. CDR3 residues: CAITRDLAYEQYF. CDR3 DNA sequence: TGTGCCATCACCCGGGACTTAGCCTACGAGCAGTACTTC.

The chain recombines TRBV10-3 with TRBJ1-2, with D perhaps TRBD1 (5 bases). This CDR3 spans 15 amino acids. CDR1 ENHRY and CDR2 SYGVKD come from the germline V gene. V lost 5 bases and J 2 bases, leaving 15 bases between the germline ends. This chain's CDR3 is CAISTSAGANYGYTF. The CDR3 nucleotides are TGTGCCATCAGTACCTCTGCCGGGGCCAACTATGGCTACACCTTC.

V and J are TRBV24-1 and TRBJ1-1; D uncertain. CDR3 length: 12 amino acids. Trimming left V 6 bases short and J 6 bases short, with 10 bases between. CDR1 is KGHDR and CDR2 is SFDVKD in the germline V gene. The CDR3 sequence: CATSNGPSEAFF. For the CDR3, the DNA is TGTGCCACCAGTAACGGGCCCTCTGAAGCTTTCTTT.

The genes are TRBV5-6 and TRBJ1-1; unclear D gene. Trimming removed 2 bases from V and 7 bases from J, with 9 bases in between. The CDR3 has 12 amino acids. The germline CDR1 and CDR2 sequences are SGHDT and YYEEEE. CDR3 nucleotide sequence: TGTGCCAGCAGCTTCACTTACGGTGAAGCTTTCTTT. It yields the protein CASSFTYGEAFF.

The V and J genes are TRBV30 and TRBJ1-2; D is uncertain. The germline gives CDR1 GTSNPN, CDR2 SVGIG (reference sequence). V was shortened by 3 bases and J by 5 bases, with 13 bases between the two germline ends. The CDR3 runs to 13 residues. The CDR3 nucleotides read TGTGCCTGGAGCGACTCAGTGCTTTATGGCTACACCTTC. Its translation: CAWSDSVLYGYTF. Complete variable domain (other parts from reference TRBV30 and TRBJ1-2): SQTIHQWPATLVQPVGSPLSLECTVEGTSNPNLYWYRQAAGRGLQLLFYSVGIGQISSEVPQNLSASRPQDRQFILSSKKLLLSDSGFYLCAWSDSVLYGYTFGSGTRLTVV.

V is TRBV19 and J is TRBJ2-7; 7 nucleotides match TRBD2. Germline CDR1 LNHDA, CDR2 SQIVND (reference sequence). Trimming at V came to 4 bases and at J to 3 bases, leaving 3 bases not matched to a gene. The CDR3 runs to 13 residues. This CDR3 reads CASSSASGYEQYF. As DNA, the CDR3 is TGTGCCAGTAGTAGCGCTAGCGGCTACGAGCAGTACTTC. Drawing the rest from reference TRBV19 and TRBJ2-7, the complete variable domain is DGGITQSPKYLFRKEGQNVTLSCEQNLNHDAMYWYRQDPGQGLRLIYYSQIVNDFQKGDIAEGYSVSREKKESFPLTVTSAQKNPTAFYLCASSSASGYEQYFGPGTRLTVT.

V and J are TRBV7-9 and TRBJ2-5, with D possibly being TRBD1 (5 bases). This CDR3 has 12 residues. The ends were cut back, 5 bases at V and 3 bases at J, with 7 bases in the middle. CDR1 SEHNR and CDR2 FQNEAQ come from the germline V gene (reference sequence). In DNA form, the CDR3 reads TGTGCCAGCAGCAGGGGAAAAGAGACCCAGTACTTC. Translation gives CASSRGKETQYF.